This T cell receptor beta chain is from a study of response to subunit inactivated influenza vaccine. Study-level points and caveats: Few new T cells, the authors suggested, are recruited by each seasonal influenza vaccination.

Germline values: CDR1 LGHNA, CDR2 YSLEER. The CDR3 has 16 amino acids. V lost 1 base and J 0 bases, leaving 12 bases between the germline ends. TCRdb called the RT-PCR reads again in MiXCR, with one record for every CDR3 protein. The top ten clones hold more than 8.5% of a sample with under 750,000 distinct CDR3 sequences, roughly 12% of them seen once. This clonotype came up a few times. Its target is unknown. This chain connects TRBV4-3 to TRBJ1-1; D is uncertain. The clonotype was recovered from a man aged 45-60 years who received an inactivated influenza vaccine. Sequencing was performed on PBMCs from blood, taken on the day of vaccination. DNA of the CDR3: TGCGCCAGCAGCCAAGGGGCGGTCAGGATGAACACTGAAGCTTTCTTT. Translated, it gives CASSQGAVRMNTEAFF.